This is a list of T cell receptor beta chains from one sample in a study of cytomegalovirus exposure and HLA in healthy donors. TCRdb's copy holds only in-frame clones and misses some; the assay was immunoSEQ multiplex PCR. The sample carries under 130,000 clones, around 80% recorded once. Sequenced material: PBMCs. These receptors originate from a man younger than 40 in good health and CMV-seronegative. The CDR3 runs from the conserved cysteine through the conserved F or W. A D gene is named only where the DNA matches it firmly. Clone size, where shown, is once, few, many, or a class for clones that have expanded.

v_call	j_call	clone_size	d_call	cdr3_aa	cdr3_nt
TRBV5-6	TRBJ1-1	.	.	CASSPRAVTEAFF	TGTGCCAGCAGCCCCAGGGCCGTCACTGAAGCTTTCTTT
TRBV7-7	TRBJ2-5	.	TRBD2	CASSRRPGGGGETQYF	TGTGCCAGCAGCCGCCGGCCGGGCGGGGGTGGTGAGACCCAGTACTTC
TRBV27	TRBJ1-1	.	TRBD1	CASSSGQGRDTEAFF	TGTGCCAGCAGTTCAGGACAGGGGAGGGACACTGAAGCTTTCTTT
TRBV29-1	TRBJ1-1	.	TRBD1	CSAPGQGNTEAFF	TGCAGCGCCCCGGGACAGGGAAACACTGAAGCTTTCTTT
TRBV5-6	TRBJ1-3	few	TRBD1	CASSWEDRGNTIYF	TGTGCCAGCAGCTGGGAGGACAGGGGGAACACCATATATTTT
TRBV28	TRBJ1-5	.	.	CASSPRAGTREPQHF	TGTGCCAGCAGTCCCCGAGCGGGGACGAGGGAGCCCCAGCATTTT
TRBV7-6	TRBJ1-1	.	.	CASSLVAGNTEAFF	TGTGCCAGCAGCTTAGTAGCTGGGAACACTGAAGCTTTCTTT
TRBV29-1	TRBJ1-3	.	.	CSAEEGGAGNTIYF	TGCAGCGCCGAGGAAGGGGGTGCTGGAAACACCATATATTTT
TRBV7-8	TRBJ2-7	.	TRBD2	CASSLLAGGYEQYF	TGTGCCAGCAGCTTACTAGCGGGAGGCTACGAGCAGTACTTC
TRBV21-1	TRBJ2-2	.	.	CASSKGPGLPNTGELFF	TGTGCCAGCAGCAAGGGGCCGGGACTCCCGAACACCGGGGAGCTGTTTTTT
TRBV12-2	TRBJ1-3	few	.	CASRLALEESGNTIYF	TGTGCAAGTCGCTTAGCTCTGGAGGAGTCTGGAAACACCATATATTTT
TRBV11-2	TRBJ2-7	.	.	CASSLRRGSYEQYF	TGTGCCAGCAGCTTAAGGAGGGGCTCCTACGAGCAGTATTTC
TRBV7-2	TRBJ2-7	.	TRBD2	CASSLIGTSGYSSYEQYF	TGTGCCAGCAGCTTAATCGGGACTAGCGGGTATAGCTCCTACGAGCAGTACTTC